Below, 14 T cell receptor beta chains from the same sample are listed, as sequenced in a study of cytomegalovirus exposure and HLA in healthy donors. The repertoire was sequenced with immunoSEQ multiplex PCR; TCRdb's copy has only in-frame clones and lacks some. Found here are roughly 130,000 clones, roughly 90% of them singletons; the top ten hold 1.2% to 1.5%. Input material: PBMCs. The receptors derive from a man aged 30-40 years in good health and CMV-seronegative.

The rearrangement uses TRBV5-6 and TRBJ2-2; the match to TRBD2 covers 9 bases. V gave up 4 bases and J gave up 4 bases; unmatched junction bases: 8. The CDR3 totals 16 residues. Germline CDR1 reads SGHDT; CDR2 reads YYEEEE. The CDR3, as DNA: TGTGCCAGCAGCGTCGGCGGGACTAGCCTCACCGGGGAGCTGTTTTTT. It encodes CASSVGGTSLTGELFF.

Comments on this clone: The same CDR3 arises from other DNA sequences in this sample as well. Written as DNA, the CDR3 is TGTGCCAGCTCACCGGGCGTTAACACTGAAGCTTTCTTT. Its protein product is CASSPGVNTEAFF. The chain links TRBV18 to TRBJ1-1; unclear D gene. The V and J ends lost 3 bases and 2 bases respectively, with 7 bases between them. There are 13 residues in the CDR3. CDR1 is KGHSH and CDR2 is LQKENI in the germline V gene.

This clone was seen only a few times. The CDR3 reads CAISGREPGQPQHF. The CDR3, as DNA: TGTGCCATCAGTGGACGAGAACCCGGGCAGCCCCAGCATTTT. V and J are TRBV10-3 and TRBJ1-5; D is unresolved. The CDR3 totals 14 residues. Germline V gives CDR1 ENHRY, CDR2 SYGVKD. V gave up 4 bases and J gave up 7 bases, with 14 bases separating them.

This clone was recorded only once. The rearrangement joins TRBV19 to TRBJ1-4; 7 nucleotides line up with TRBD1. The CDR3 consists of 14 residues. Trimming cost V 5 bases and J 8 bases; bases outside gene matches: 8. CDR1 and CDR2 from the germline V gene are LNHDA and SQIVND (reference sequence). The CDR3 sequence is CASSPRDSVEKLFF. DNA for the CDR3: TGTGCCAGTAGTCCCCGGGACAGTGTAGAAAAACTGTTTTTT.

J is TRBJ2-7 and V is TRBV18, with 7 bases identical to TRBD1. The germline V gene encodes CDR1 KGHSH and CDR2 LQKENI. This CDR3 has 14 amino acids. After removal of 0 bases from V and 6 bases from J, the junction contained 5 bases not matched to a gene. CDR3 DNA sequence: TGTGCCAGCTCACCACCAGGGGGCGCCGGCGAGCAGTACTTC. Translated: CASSPPGGAGEQYF.

Only a few counts were recorded for this clone. The chain is built from TRBV30 and TRBJ2-1; no reliable D call. The CDR3 is made up of 14 amino acids. V shed 1 base and J shed 4 bases, with 11 bases lying between them. Germline CDR1 GTSNPN, CDR2 SVGIG (reference sequence). The CDR3 DNA reads TGTGCCTGGAGTGCTGGCGGTTCTTACAATGAGCAGTTCTTC. Translation gives CAWSAGGSYNEQFF.

V usage is TRBV19 and J usage is TRBJ2-2, with 7 bases matching TRBD1. V was pared by 6 bases and J by 3 bases, with 13 bases of the junction left unmatched. Germline V gives CDR1 LNHDA, CDR2 SQIVND (reference sequence). This CDR3 region has 17 residues. CDR3 region: CASSSKQRGLYTGELFF. Here the CDR3 DNA reads TGTGCCAGTAGCTCGAAACAAAGGGGGCTTTACACCGGGGAGCTGTTTTTT.

The chain combines TRBV4-3 with TRBJ2-5; TRBD2 matches at 8 bases. Germline V gives CDR1 LGHNA, CDR2 YSLEER. V gave up 3 bases and J gave up 4 bases; unmatched junction bases: 7. The CDR3 contains 15 residues. CDR3 region: CASSQGTSGGETQYF. The DNA for the CDR3 is TGCGCCAGCAGCCAGGGAACTAGCGGCGGAGAGACCCAGTACTTC.

V and J are TRBV19 and TRBJ2-5; TRBD1 aligns across 7 bases. CDR3 length equals 14 residues. With V trimmed by 5 bases and J by 5 bases, 8 bases remained unmatched. CDR1 and CDR2 (germline): LNHDA, SQIVND (reference sequence). This CDR3 reads CASSLRTGWETQYF. In DNA, the CDR3 is TGTGCCAGTAGTCTGAGGACAGGTTGGGAGACCCAGTACTTC.

This clone was recorded once. This chain links TRBV29-1 with TRBJ2-7; no clear D. CDR1 and CDR2 from the germline V gene are SQVTM and ANQGSEA. CDR3 length equals 12 residues. V was pared by 6 bases and J by 0 bases, with 9 bases between. The DNA of the CDR3 is TGCAGCGTCCGAGAGAACTCCTACGAGCAGTACTTC. It specifies CSVRENSYEQYF.

The sample holds one count of this clone. The rearrangement joins TRBV5-1 to TRBJ2-1; D not certain. This CDR3 region has 14 residues. V was shortened by 2 bases and J by 2 bases, with 8 bases between the two germline ends. Germline CDR1 SGHRS, CDR2 YFSETQ. The chain's CDR3 is CASSFPQPYNEQFF. CDR3 DNA: TGCGCCAGCAGCTTTCCACAGCCCTACAATGAGCAGTTCTTC.

The count of this clone is one. The chain employs TRBV4-1 and TRBJ1-2; D not certain. This CDR3 is built from 15 residues. The V end lost 0 bases, the J end lost 1 base, and 9 bases lay between the germline ends. Germline V gene sequence: CDR1 MGHRA, CDR2 YSYEKL. The CDR3 DNA follows: TGCGCCAGCAGCCAAGAACAGCAGCTTAACTATGGCTACACCTTC. It specifies CASSQEQQLNYGYTF.

This sequence joins TRBV6-4 and TRBJ1-1, with TRBD1 matching over 9 bases. Per germline, CDR1 MRHNA and CDR2 SNTAGT. With V trimmed by 7 bases and J by 6 bases, 12 bases remained unmatched. The CDR3 is 15 amino acids. The CDR3 region has the DNA TGTGCCAGCACCCACGCGGGACAGGGTAGCGCTGAAGCTTTCTTT. Its protein is CASTHAGQGSAEAFF.

The V gene is TRBV4-3, the J gene TRBJ1-6; D might be TRBD1 (6 bases). Germline CDR1 and CDR2: LGHNA and YSLEER. Trimming took 1 base from V and 7 from J, leaving 11 bases between them. The CDR3 contains 15 residues. As DNA, the CDR3 is TGCGCCAGCAGCCAAGTTCAGGACAGCAATTCACCCCTCCACTTT. Its protein product is CASSQVQDSNSPLHF.